The 26 T cell receptor beta chains below come from one sample, sequenced in a study of blood T cell repertoires in COVID-19. Profiled with immunoSEQ multiplex PCR; TCRdb holds only in-frame clones, not every one. The sample has around 210,000 clones, approximately 86% seen once. Sequencing was carried out using peripheral blood. These receptors all come from a man in his late teens or twenties with active or convalescent COVID-19.

The V call is TRBV10-1, the J call TRBJ2-3; TRBD2 is a possible D gene (6 bases). Trimming shortened V by 2 bases and J by 4 bases, and 16 bases separated the two germline ends. The CDR3 has 16 residues. CDR1 is WNHNN and CDR2 is SYGVQD in the germline V gene (reference sequence). The CDR3 DNA follows: TGCGCCAGCAGTGAGGGAGGGGCCCCTCAGGCAGATACGCAGTATTTT. It specifies CASSEGGAPQADTQYF.

The V gene is TRBV6-2 or TRBV6-3, the J gene TRBJ2-1; no clear D gene. V was shortened by 3 bases and J by 2 bases, with 14 bases between the two germline ends. The length of the CDR3 is 16 residues. In germline, CDR1 is MNHEY, CDR2 SVGEGT. Here the CDR3 reads CASSYVLAVPYNEQFF. The CDR3 DNA sequence: TGTGCCAGCAGTTATGTTTTGGCGGTCCCCTACAATGAGCAGTTCTTC.

The V call is TRBV28, the J call TRBJ2-1; 7 bases line up with TRBD2. The CDR3 is 14 amino acids. Germline assignment: CDR1 MDHEN and CDR2 SYDVKM. J lost 6 bases, V lost 1 base, and 3 bases had no gene match. CDR3 DNA sequence: TGTGCCAGCAGTTTATATGGGAGGGGCAATGAGCAGTTCTTC. This sequence encodes CASSLYGRGNEQFF.

The V call is TRBV18, the J call TRBJ2-7; 11 positions match TRBD2. V was pared by 4 bases and J by 3 bases, with 11 bases of the junction left unmatched. Germline values: CDR1 KGHSH, CDR2 LQKENI. This CDR3 comprises 17 residues. CDR3 in amino acids: CASSQLNAGTSGYEQYF. Written as DNA, the CDR3 is TGTGCCAGCTCACAATTAAATGCCGGGACTAGCGGCTACGAGCAGTACTTC.

V gene TRBV30 combines with J gene TRBJ1-6, with D maybe TRBD1 (6 bases). The CDR3 consists of 16 residues. V lost 0 bases and J lost 4, with 13 bases in between. The V gene's germline CDR1 is GTSNPN and CDR2 SVGIG (reference sequence). The CDR3 is CAWSVIGTPYNSPLHF. The CDR3 nucleotides read TGTGCCTGGAGTGTTATCGGGACACCTTATAATTCACCCCTCCACTTT.

This chain joins TRBV5-4 and TRBJ2-3, with 11 bases fitting TRBD2. This CDR3 has 17 residues. The V gene's germline CDR1 is SGHNT and CDR2 YYREEE (reference sequence). The junction had 10 bases not matched to a gene; V was cut back by 2 bases and J by 5 bases. The CDR3 loop is CASSFPLAGVGGDTQYF. The CDR3, as DNA: TGTGCCAGCAGCTTTCCACTAGCGGGAGTTGGTGGAGATACGCAGTATTTT.

This clone has just a few counts. V usage is TRBV18 and J usage is TRBJ1-5, with 10 bases matching TRBD1. The trim removed 0 bases at V and 2 bases at J, leaving 4 bases unmatched. CDR3 length: 17 residues. Germline V lookup: CDR1 KGHSH, CDR2 LQKENI. The chain's CDR3 is CASSPPGTGVGNQPQHF. In nucleotides, the CDR3 is TGTGCCAGCTCACCACCCGGGACAGGGGTCGGCAATCAGCCCCAGCATTTT.

This chain's CDR3 is CASSFRGTSGTGVQETQYF. CDR3 nucleotide sequence: TGTGCCAGCAGCTTTCGTGGGACTAGCGGCACGGGGGTCCAAGAGACCCAGTACTTC. The V gene is TRBV11-2, the J gene TRBJ2-5, with 11 bases identical to TRBD2. V trimming: 3 bases; J trimming: 1 base; junction bases outside the gene matches: 13. The V gene's germline CDR1 is SGHAT and CDR2 FQNNGV. This CDR3 comprises 19 residues.

CDR3 amino acids: CSVVSQGGDTQYF. The CDR3 nucleotides are TGCAGCGTTGTCAGTCAGGGTGGAGATACGCAGTATTTT. The V gene is TRBV29-1, the J gene TRBJ2-3; D perhaps matches TRBD1 (5 bases). The CDR3 extends over 13 amino acids. With 4 bases removed from V and 5 bases from J, the gap between germline ends came to 13 bases. CDR1 is SQVTM, CDR2 ANQGSEA, per germline.

The chain combines TRBV30 with TRBJ1-6; 7 bases map to TRBD1. V was pared by 3 bases and J by 8 bases, with 19 bases of the junction left unmatched. Germline CDR1 reads GTSNPN; CDR2 reads SVGIG (reference sequence). CDR3 size: 18 residues. CDR3 bases: TGTGCCTGGAGGAAAGGCAAACAGGGGTTTGCTCAGGATTCACCCCTCCACTTT. This codes for CAWRKGKQGFAQDSPLHF.

The chain is built from TRBV15 and TRBJ1-2; D remains ambiguous. The germline gives CDR1 LNHNV, CDR2 YYDKDF (reference sequence). The CDR3 covers 14 residues. V lost 0 bases to trimming and J lost 4 bases, with 9 bases between them. CDR3 protein: CATSREQVGYGYTF. CDR3 in DNA: TGTGCCACCAGCAGAGAGCAGGTCGGCTATGGCTACACCTTC.

The J gene is TRBJ2-5, the V gene TRBV11-2; a weak D match, TRBD2 (6 bases). Germline assignment: CDR1 SGHAT and CDR2 FQNNGV. The CDR3 is 13 amino acids. V was cut by 7 bases and J by 5 bases, with 14 bases left in between. The CDR3 sequence: CASTGGMSETQYF. The CDR3 region has the DNA TGTGCCAGCACTGGCGGGATGTCGGAGACCCAGTACTTC. The full variable domain, rest sourced from reference TRBV11-2 and TRBJ2-5, is EAGVAQSPRYKIIEKRQSVAFWCNPISGHATLYWYQQILGQGPKLLIQFQNNGVVDDSQLPKDRFSAERLKGVDSTLKIQPAKLEDSAVYLCASTGGMSETQYFGPGTRLLVL.

This clone was counted a few times. The chain is built from TRBV30 and TRBJ1-5; 8 nucleotides line up with TRBD1. After removal of 2 bases from V and 5 bases from J, the junction contained 8 bases not matched to a gene. Germline V gene sequence: CDR1 GTSNPN, CDR2 SVGIG (reference sequence). The CDR3 totals 15 residues. The CDR3 here is CAWSPAGQDHQPQHF. CDR3 DNA sequence: TGTGCCTGGAGTCCAGCGGGACAGGATCATCAGCCCCAGCATTTT.

A single count supports this clone. V gene TRBV27 combines with J gene TRBJ1-5; tentatively, D is TRBD1 (5 bases). Deletions cut 2 bases from V and 2 bases from J, with 13 bases between. The CDR3 runs 16 residues. CDR1 MNHEY and CDR2 SMNVEV come from the germline V gene (reference sequence). The CDR3 region has the DNA TGTGCCAGCAGTTTAGGTTACCAAGGGGGCAATCAGCCCCAGCATTTT. Residues: CASSLGYQGGNQPQHF.

The chain joins TRBV27 to TRBJ2-7, with 7 bases matching TRBD1. V lost 0 bases and J lost 3; bases outside the gene matches: 2. CDR1 MNHEY and CDR2 SMNVEV come from the germline V gene (reference sequence). There are 14 residues in the CDR3. The CDR3 nucleotides are TGTGCCAGCAGTTTATCGGGACAGAGCTACGAGCAGTACTTC. Amino acid sequence: CASSLSGQSYEQYF.

This clone was seen a few times. V and J are TRBV7-9 and TRBJ1-2; 7 bases align to TRBD1. CDR1 and CDR2 from the germline V gene are SEHNR and FQNEAQ (reference sequence). The CDR3 consists of 14 residues. V was clipped by 5 bases and J by 7 bases; unmatched bases: 10. CDR3 protein: CASSPGTGDRGYTF. Here the CDR3 DNA reads TGTGCCAGCAGCCCTGGAACAGGGGATCGTGGCTACACCTTC.

This chain joins TRBV6-2 or TRBV6-3 and TRBJ1-1; D gene ambiguous. Looked up from germline, CDR1 is MNHEY and CDR2 is SVGEGT. The CDR3 totals 16 residues. Trimming took 0 bases from V and 4 from J, leaving 15 bases between them. CDR3 in amino acids: CASSYSAKAGITEAFF. The CDR3 nucleotides read TGTGCCAGCAGTTACTCGGCTAAGGCGGGGATCACTGAAGCTTTCTTT.

The chain links TRBV9 to TRBJ1-2, with 9 nucleotides matching TRBD1. CDR3 size: 14 residues. CDR1 is SGDLS, CDR2 YYNGEE, per germline. The V gene end was trimmed by 3 bases and the J gene end by 8 bases; junction bases not matched to a gene: 8. This chain's CDR3 is CASSATGTGYGYTF. The CDR3 nucleotides are TGTGCCAGCAGCGCTACCGGGACAGGGTACGGCTACACCTTC.

In this sample, this clone turned up many times. The rearrangement links TRBV11-2 to TRBJ2-5, with D unclear. The CDR3 has 15 amino acids. The germline CDR1 and CDR2 sequences are SGHAT and FQNNGV. With 2 bases removed from V and 2 bases from J, the gap between germline ends came to 12 bases. CDR3: CASSLYAGLQETQYF. Here the CDR3 DNA reads TGTGCCAGCAGCTTATACGCAGGTCTTCAAGAGACCCAGTACTTC.

This sequence joins TRBV5-1 and TRBJ1-2; TRBD1 agrees at 8 bases. The CDR3 has 14 residues. After removal of 4 bases from V and 5 bases from J, the junction contained 7 bases not matched to a gene. Germline CDR1 SGHRS, CDR2 YFSETQ. The CDR3 DNA follows: TGCGCCAGCAGCCCGGACAGGGTGGAGTATGGCTACACCTTC. It encodes CASSPDRVEYGYTF.

The rearrangement joins TRBV19 to TRBJ2-2; D not resolved. V was shortened by 3 bases and J by 9 bases, with 5 bases between the two germline ends. Germline loops: CDR1 LNHDA, CDR2 SQIVND (reference sequence). The CDR3 consists of 11 residues. The CDR3 region is CASSIGWELFF. The CDR3 coding sequence is TGTGCCAGTAGTATCGGGTGGGAGCTGTTTTTT.

The rearrangement joins TRBV7-8 to TRBJ2-1; TRBD2 is a possible D gene (6 bases). CDR3 length: 20 residues. V dropped 6 bases and J dropped 10 bases, with 37 bases sitting between them. Germline V gene sequence: CDR1 SGHVS, CDR2 FQNEAQ. CDR3 sequence (DNA): TGTGCCAGCAGACGGCTTGGGACCTCATCGTGGGGGGACGCATTTAACGAGCAGTTCTTC. Amino acid sequence: CASRRLGTSSWGDAFNEQFF.

The genes are TRBV5-1 and TRBJ2-4, with D perhaps TRBD2 (6 bases). This CDR3 comprises 16 residues. In germline, CDR1 is SGHRS, CDR2 YFSETQ. V was clipped by 3 bases and J by 0 bases, with 13 bases between them. The CDR3 region is CASSSGDRGAKNIQYF. As DNA, the CDR3 is TGCGCCAGCAGCTCGGGGGATCGGGGAGCCAAAAACATTCAGTACTTC.

The chain combines TRBV18 with TRBJ1-2; possibly TRBD1 for D (6 bases). The germline V gene has CDR1 KGHSH and CDR2 LQKENI. The CDR3 spans 15 residues. V was pared by 8 bases and J by 2 bases, with 18 bases between. The CDR3 protein is CASQSLRDTNYGYTF. CDR3 bases: TGTGCCAGCCAATCTCTCCGGGACACCAACTATGGCTACACCTTC.

This clone was counted between two and nine times. The rearrangement joins TRBV6-4 to TRBJ2-1; 8 positions agree with TRBD1. The CDR3 extends over 16 amino acids. With V trimmed by 4 bases and J by 8 bases, 13 bases remained unmatched. Germline CDR1 and CDR2: MRHNA and SNTAGT. The CDR3 DNA sequence: TGTGCCAGCAGTGGCTCCACCGGGACAGGATCAGATGAGCAGTTCTTC. Its translation is CASSGSTGTGSDEQFF.

The chain joins TRBV9 to TRBJ1-1; D remains ambiguous. Between the trimmed V and J ends, which lost 1 base and 3 bases, there was a span of 7 bases. The CDR3 runs to 13 residues. The germline V gene encodes CDR1 SGDLS and CDR2 YYNGEE. Written as DNA, the CDR3 is TGTGCCAGCAGCGTAAGAGCGGACACTGAAGCTTTCTTT. Translation: CASSVRADTEAFF.